Listed here is a single T cell receptor beta chain. This sample is drawn from a study of shared clonotypes between healthy human individuals. Study-wide context: Sampling drew on donors who were two women and a few men aged 18 to 49.

Data came from immunoSEQ multiplex PCR; TCRdb stores just in-frame clones and leaves some out. The sample carries roughly 2.4 million clones, approximately 94% recorded once. V lost 4 bases and J lost 3; bases outside the gene matches: 4. This CDR3 comprises 15 residues. From germline, CDR1 is SGHTS and CDR2 YDEGEE. J is TRBJ2-1 and V is TRBV5-8, with 10 bases identical to TRBD2. The source is a man aged 18 to 29 in good health. Material: naive CD4+ T cells sorted from blood. Subset described: CD45RA+ positively selected. The CDR3 loop is CASSTGLAVYNEQFF. CDR3 sequence (DNA): TGTGCCAGCAGCACCGGACTAGCGGTCTACAATGAGCAGTTCTTC.